These T cell receptor beta chains were read from a single sample in a study of blood T cell repertoires in COVID-19. Libraries were prepared by immunoSEQ multiplex PCR; TCRdb keeps only in-frame clonotypes and omits some of them. The repertoire holds approximately 120,000 clones, about 80% seen once, with about 6.6% in the top ten. Sequencing was carried out using peripheral blood. Source of these receptors: a woman aged 45-60 years with acute or convalescent COVID-19. Both conserved end residues are part of each CDR3. The D gene is left open where the match is weak.

V gene: TRBV2; D gene: TRBD2; J gene: TRBJ2-2; CDR3 protein: CASSDPSGGNTGELFF
V gene: TRBV5-4; D gene: -; J gene: TRBJ2-2; CDR3 protein: CASSLAGTGELFF
V gene: TRBV2; D gene: -; J gene: TRBJ1-1; CDR3 protein: CATVRRGLDTEAFF
V gene: TRBV5-1; D gene: TRBD1; J gene: TRBJ1-1; CDR3 protein: CASSQGVFSSGSEAFF
V gene: TRBV10-3; D gene: TRBD1; J gene: TRBJ1-1; CDR3 protein: CAISQTGEAFF
V gene: TRBV28; D gene: TRBD2; J gene: TRBJ2-1; CDR3 protein: CASSLHRTSGGVYEQFF
V gene: TRBV11-2; D gene: -; J gene: TRBJ1-1; CDR3 protein: CASSAVGGWNTEAFF
V gene: TRBV28; D gene: TRBD1; J gene: TRBJ1-4; CDR3 protein: CASSWGQGLNEKLFF
V gene: TRBV6-1; D gene: -; J gene: TRBJ1-2; CDR3 protein: CASSEILARGYGYTF
V gene: TRBV2; D gene: TRBD1; J gene: TRBJ1-1; CDR3 protein: CAIIGTVNTEAFF
V gene: TRBV30; D gene: TRBD1; J gene: TRBJ1-5; CDR3 protein: CAWSLRTGDNNQPQHF
V gene: TRBV27; D gene: TRBD1; J gene: TRBJ1-2; CDR3 protein: CASSLTGLDGYTF
V gene: TRBV12-5; D gene: TRBD2; J gene: TRBJ2-1; CDR3 protein: CASGLVSGGGILEQFF
V gene: TRBV15; D gene: TRBD1; J gene: TRBJ2-7; CDR3 protein: CATSRPTGEKYF
V gene: TRBV10-1; D gene: -; J gene: TRBJ1-2; CDR3 protein: CASSERGDPGHYLFGYTF
V gene: TRBV25-1; D gene: TRBD1; J gene: TRBJ1-1; CDR3 protein: CASRPRDRPNTEAFF
V gene: TRBV21-1; D gene: -; J gene: TRBJ1-2; CDR3 protein: CASSKRGLLEPYGYTF
V gene: TRBV12-3/TRBV12-4; D gene: -; J gene: TRBJ1-1; CDR3 protein: CASSQENTEAFF
V gene: TRBV6-5; D gene: -; J gene: TRBJ1-1; CDR3 protein: CASSPSHIEAFF
V gene: TRBV3-1/TRBV3-2; D gene: -; J gene: TRBJ2-3; CDR3 protein: CASSRVRGKGTDTQYF
V gene: TRBV5-1; D gene: -; J gene: TRBJ1-1; CDR3 protein: CASSFSVNTEAFF
V gene: TRBV2; D gene: -; J gene: TRBJ1-1; CDR3 protein: CASSDVAFTAFF
V gene: TRBV27; D gene: TRBD2; J gene: TRBJ2-1; CDR3 protein: CASSLGVAGGPRDNEQFF
V gene: TRBV27; D gene: -; J gene: TRBJ1-5; CDR3 protein: CASGEGGSNQPQHF
V gene: TRBV3-1/TRBV3-2; D gene: TRBD2; J gene: TRBJ2-3; CDR3 protein: CASRHSSGGTDTQYF
V gene: TRBV9; D gene: -; J gene: TRBJ1-1; CDR3 protein: CASGGDTEAFF
V gene: TRBV5-1; D gene: -; J gene: TRBJ2-2; CDR3 protein: CASELEGAGELFF
V gene: TRBV18; D gene: TRBD1; J gene: TRBJ2-7; CDR3 protein: CASSPGRGPYEQYF
V gene: TRBV6-5; D gene: -; J gene: TRBJ1-2; CDR3 protein: CASKRHRADGYTF
V gene: TRBV18; D gene: -; J gene: TRBJ2-2; CDR3 protein: CASSPQGVNTGELFF
V gene: TRBV5-1; D gene: TRBD2; J gene: TRBJ2-5; CDR3 protein: CASSQGLAGGETQYF
V gene: TRBV19; D gene: TRBD1; J gene: TRBJ1-5; CDR3 protein: CASSIDRGQVVPQHF
V gene: TRBV2; D gene: -; J gene: TRBJ1-1; CDR3 protein: CASIRGNTEAFF
V gene: TRBV6-5; D gene: TRBD1; J gene: TRBJ1-1; CDR3 protein: CASGGQRNTEAFF
V gene: TRBV2; D gene: TRBD1; J gene: TRBJ1-2; CDR3 protein: CASSRGQPANYGYTF
V gene: TRBV28; D gene: -; J gene: TRBJ2-3; CDR3 protein: CASTQGGSGWDTQYF
V gene: TRBV6-5; D gene: -; J gene: TRBJ1-6; CDR3 protein: CASTKGDLSRSPLHF
V gene: TRBV7-2; D gene: TRBD1; J gene: TRBJ2-3; CDR3 protein: CASSLAQGAWDTQYF
V gene: TRBV20-1; D gene: -; J gene: TRBJ1-5; CDR3 protein: CSARDRGAQHF
V gene: TRBV6-5; D gene: TRBD1; J gene: TRBJ1-1; CDR3 protein: CASVRQGIMNTEAFF
V gene: TRBV2; D gene: -; J gene: TRBJ2-3; CDR3 protein: CASSPQGRSGDTQYF
V gene: TRBV19; D gene: -; J gene: TRBJ1-5; CDR3 protein: CASSKAHSYQPQHF
V gene: TRBV5-1; D gene: TRBD2; J gene: TRBJ2-1; CDR3 protein: CASTPGVAGGPNEQFF
V gene: TRBV7-3; D gene: -; J gene: TRBJ1-6; CDR3 protein: CASSRDYDSPLHF
V gene: TRBV5-1; D gene: -; J gene: TRBJ2-3; CDR3 protein: CASSLSQRLMTTDTQYF
V gene: TRBV18; D gene: -; J gene: TRBJ1-3; CDR3 protein: CASSPPRTSGNTIYF
V gene: TRBV29-1; D gene: -; J gene: TRBJ2-4; CDR3 protein: CSFEGGAGGIQYF
V gene: TRBV28; D gene: TRBD1; J gene: TRBJ1-4; CDR3 protein: CASGTTGAIATNEKLFF
V gene: TRBV5-6; D gene: -; J gene: TRBJ1-2; CDR3 protein: CASSLLTYGYTF
V gene: TRBV18; D gene: -; J gene: TRBJ1-2; CDR3 protein: CASSPPSRQTNYGYTF
V gene: TRBV6-4; D gene: -; J gene: TRBJ1-3; CDR3 protein: CASGQDLGGGGNTIYF